One sample yielded the 17 T cell receptor beta chains listed below, sequenced in a study of blood T cell repertoires in COVID-19. Libraries were prepared by immunoSEQ multiplex PCR; TCRdb keeps only in-frame clonotypes and omits some of them. The repertoire has approximately 210,000 clones, more than 65% of them found once; the top ten carry about 3.9%. Source material: peripheral blood. The receptors come from a woman older than 75 with acute or convalescent COVID-19.

J is TRBJ2-7 and V is TRBV29-1; the match to TRBD2 covers 7 bases. CDR1 and CDR2 (germline): SQVTM, ANQGSEA. Trimming at V came to 6 bases and at J to 0 bases, leaving 11 bases not matched to a gene. This CDR3 is built from 15 residues. In DNA, the CDR3 is TGCAGCGTGGGAACTCAGCGGGGTGGCTCCTACGAGCAGTACTTC. Protein: CSVGTQRGGSYEQYF.

This clone was counted once. The V gene is TRBV11-2, the J gene TRBJ2-7; D ambiguous. The CDR3 spans 15 residues. V lost 1 base, J lost 1 base, and 11 bases lay in between. CDR1 and CDR2 from the germline V gene are SGHAT and FQNNGV. The chain's CDR3 is CASSLGPGISYEQYF. The CDR3 nucleotides are TGTGCCAGCAGCTTAGGCCCAGGTATTTCCTACGAGCAGTACTTC.

V and J are TRBV19 and TRBJ1-5; D is possibly TRBD1 (6 bases). CDR1 LNHDA and CDR2 SQIVND come from the germline V gene (reference sequence). CDR3 size: 13 residues. V was trimmed by 9 bases and J by 4 bases, leaving 13 bases between them. This CDR3 is CASRQGHNQPQHF. The CDR3 bases are TGTGCCAGCCGTCAGGGGCATAATCAGCCCCAGCATTTT.

The chain combines TRBV29-1 with TRBJ2-7; TRBD2 matches at 10 bases. J was trimmed by 2 bases and V by 6 bases; bases with no gene match: 7. The CDR3 is 14 residues long. CDR1 is SQVTM, CDR2 ANQGSEA, per germline. The CDR3 DNA reads TGCAGCGTCCTTGAAAGCGGGGGGGCCTACGAGCAGTACTTC. This codes for CSVLESGGAYEQYF.

The J gene is TRBJ1-2, the V gene TRBV7-9, with D maybe TRBD1 (6 bases). The CDR3 runs to 13 residues. Trimming shortened V by 2 bases and J by 6 bases, and 10 bases separated the two germline ends. The germline gives CDR1 SEHNR, CDR2 FQNEAQ (reference sequence). CDR3 sequence reads: CASSLYKGDGYTF. CDR3 bases: TGTGCCAGCAGCTTATATAAGGGGGATGGCTACACCTTC.

This rearrangement joins TRBV14 to TRBJ2-5; D unresolved. The germline CDR1 and CDR2 sequences are SGHDN and FVKESK. The CDR3 length is 13 residues. The V end lost 1 base, the J end lost 5 bases, and 8 bases lay between the germline ends. CDR3 DNA: TGTGCCAGCAGCCAAGGATCGCGGGAGACCCAGTACTTC. Amino acids: CASSQGSRETQYF.

The CDR3 DNA reads as TGTGCCAGCAGCTTGGACAGGGGCCACTACAATGAGCAGTTCTTC. Its translation: CASSLDRGHYNEQFF. This chain links TRBV5-4 with TRBJ2-1; the match to TRBD1 covers 7 bases. Germline-derived CDR1 and CDR2 are SGHNT and YYREEE (reference sequence). This CDR3 has 15 amino acids. With 0 bases clipped from V and 3 bases from J, the junction kept 3 bases outside the gene matches.

The V gene is TRBV24-1, the J gene TRBJ2-3; TRBD2 aligns across 11 bases. J was trimmed by 4 bases and V by 9 bases; bases with no gene match: 11. Per the germline V gene, CDR1 is KGHDR and CDR2 is SFDVKD. This CDR3 has 16 amino acids. The DNA for the CDR3 is TGTGCCACCCAACCGGCTAGCGGGGGGATTGCAGATACGCAGTATTTT. Protein: CATQPASGGIADTQYF.

The chain employs TRBV12-3 or TRBV12-4 and TRBJ1-2; 7 bases match TRBD1. With V trimmed by 3 bases and J by 6 bases, 4 bases remained unmatched. This CDR3 region has 13 residues. The CDR3 is CASSFDRVHGYTF. CDR3 nucleotide sequence: TGTGCCAGCAGTTTCGACAGGGTTCATGGCTACACCTTC.

J is TRBJ2-1 and V is TRBV6-4, with TRBD1 matching over 7 bases. Germline V gene sequence: CDR1 MRHNA, CDR2 SNTAGT. With 6 bases clipped from V and 4 bases from J, the junction kept 3 bases outside the gene matches. CDR3 length: 13 residues. CDR3 loop: CASSLGQYNEQFF. The CDR3 DNA sequence: TGTGCCAGCAGCCTGGGACAGTACAATGAGCAGTTCTTC.

The V and J genes are TRBV19 and TRBJ2-7, with 7 bases that match TRBD1. Germline values: CDR1 LNHDA, CDR2 SQIVND (reference sequence). The CDR3 spans 13 residues. Trimming took 5 bases from V and 3 from J; bases not matched to a gene: 4. CDR3 nucleotides: TGTGCCAGTAGTCTACGACAGGGCTACGAGCAGTACTTC. It is translated as CASSLRQGYEQYF. Full variable domain (remainder filled in from reference TRBV19 and TRBJ2-7): DGGITQSPKYLFRKEGQNVTLSCEQNLNHDAMYWYRQDPGQGLRLIYYSQIVNDFQKGDIAEGYSVSREKKESFPLTVTSAQKNPTAFYLCASSLRQGYEQYFGPGTRLTVT.

The rearrangement uses TRBV6-5 and TRBJ2-1; TRBD1 aligns across 8 bases. The V segment lost 4 bases and the J segment 5 bases; nucleotides outside the gene matches: 7. This CDR3 contains 15 residues. Germline CDR1 MNHEY, CDR2 SVGAGI. The CDR3 nucleotides are TGTGCCAGCAGTTTACCGGGACAGGCAAACAATGAGCAGTTCTTC. Translated, it gives CASSLPGQANNEQFF.

The chain combines TRBV29-1 with TRBJ1-4; D may be TRBD1 (5 bases). The CDR3 runs to 13 residues. Germline CDR1 is SQVTM and CDR2 is ANQGSEA. Trimming shortened V by 1 base and J by 11 bases, and 14 bases separated the two germline ends. Written as DNA, the CDR3 is TGCAGCGTTGAAGTGACGGGGGTGGGGAAACTGTTTTTT. Encoded protein: CSVEVTGVGKLFF.

This rearrangement joins TRBV6-2 or TRBV6-3 to TRBJ2-1, with TRBD1 identical over 12 bases. The CDR3 is 17 residues long. Germline CDR1 reads MNHEY; CDR2 reads SVGEGT. Trimming removed 1 base from V and 9 bases from J; junction bases left unmatched: 10. CDR3 amino acids: CASSYWAGTGGYGEQFF. Written as DNA, the CDR3 is TGTGCCAGCAGTTACTGGGCCGGGACAGGGGGCTATGGTGAGCAGTTCTTC.

The CDR3 DNA is TGTGCCAGCTCACCAGGGACTTTACCTAATCAGCCCCAGCATTTT. Residues: CASSPGTLPNQPQHF. The genes are TRBV18 and TRBJ1-5; D is perhaps TRBD1 (5 bases). Germline V gene data show CDR1 as KGHSH and CDR2 as LQKENI. The CDR3 length is 15 residues. Trimming left V 2 bases short and J 4 bases short, with 12 bases between.

This chain joins TRBV14 and TRBJ2-7; D call uncertain. The CDR3 runs to 12 residues. V was cut by 1 base and J by 3 bases, with 4 bases left in between. Germline lookup yields CDR1 SGHDN and CDR2 FVKESK. This CDR3 reads CASSQGSYEQYF. For the CDR3, the DNA is TGTGCCAGCAGCCAAGGGAGCTACGAGCAGTACTTC.

This clone was found a few times. This chain joins TRBV6-2 or TRBV6-3 and TRBJ1-6, with 9 bases fitting TRBD1. The germline CDR1 and CDR2 sequences are MNHEY and SVGEGT. The ends lost 2 bases at V and 5 bases at J; junction bases unmatched: 4. The CDR3 runs to 16 residues. The CDR3 region has the DNA TGTGCCAGCAGTTACGCCGGGACAGGGAATAATTCACCCCTCCACTTT. This codes for CASSYAGTGNNSPLHF.